This T cell receptor beta chain was sequenced in a study of molecular identifiers for immune sequencing clone quantification. Study-wide findings and caveats: Highly expanded clone sizes could be underestimated by identical TCR molecules that share a barcode. Clonotypes topping 20 RNA copies carried over 97% of effector molecules but under 1% of naive ones.

Via MiXCR, TCRdb re-called the PCR reads, giving one row per CDR3 protein. The sample consists of about 320,000 distinct CDR3 sequences, over 20% of them appearing once. Sorted naive CD8 T cells were those defined as CD8+CD4-CCR7+CD45RA+. The germline gives CDR1 SGHTS, CDR2 YDEGEE. The V end was cut by 5 bases, the J end by 4 bases, with 18 bases between. The CDR3 has 15 amino acids. This clonotype was detected many times. The antigen is unknown. The sequencing input was naive CD8+ T cells from blood, with Jurkat cell RNA spiked in. Subset denoted: FACS-sorted CD8+CD4-CCR7+CD45RA+ naive T cells. The rearrangement links TRBV5-8 to TRBJ1-1, with a possible D match to TRBD1 (6 bases). The source is a human donor in good health. Some libraries in this study had Jurkat cell RNA spiked in. The CDR3 loop is CASSPGAGAFTEAFF. Written as DNA, the CDR3 is TGTGCCAGCAGTCCAGGGGCAGGGGCGTTCACTGAAGCTTTCTTT.